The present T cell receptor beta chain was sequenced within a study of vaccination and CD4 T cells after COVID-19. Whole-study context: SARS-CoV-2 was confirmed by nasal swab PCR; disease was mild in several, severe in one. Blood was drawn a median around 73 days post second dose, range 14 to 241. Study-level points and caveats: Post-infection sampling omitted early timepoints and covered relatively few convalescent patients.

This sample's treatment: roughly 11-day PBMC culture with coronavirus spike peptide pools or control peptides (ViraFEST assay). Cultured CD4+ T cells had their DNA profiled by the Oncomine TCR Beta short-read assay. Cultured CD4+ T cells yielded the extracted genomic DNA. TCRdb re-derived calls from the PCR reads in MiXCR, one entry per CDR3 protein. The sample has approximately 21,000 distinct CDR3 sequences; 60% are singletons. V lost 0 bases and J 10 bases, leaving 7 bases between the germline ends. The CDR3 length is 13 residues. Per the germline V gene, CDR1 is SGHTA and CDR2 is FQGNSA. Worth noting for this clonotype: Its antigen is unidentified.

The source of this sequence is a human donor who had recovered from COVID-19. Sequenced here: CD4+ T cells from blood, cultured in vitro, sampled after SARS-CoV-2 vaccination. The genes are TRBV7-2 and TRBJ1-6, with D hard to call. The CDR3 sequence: CASSLAVESPLHF. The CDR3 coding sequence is TGTGCCAGCAGCTTAGCGGTGGAATCACCCCTCCACTTT.